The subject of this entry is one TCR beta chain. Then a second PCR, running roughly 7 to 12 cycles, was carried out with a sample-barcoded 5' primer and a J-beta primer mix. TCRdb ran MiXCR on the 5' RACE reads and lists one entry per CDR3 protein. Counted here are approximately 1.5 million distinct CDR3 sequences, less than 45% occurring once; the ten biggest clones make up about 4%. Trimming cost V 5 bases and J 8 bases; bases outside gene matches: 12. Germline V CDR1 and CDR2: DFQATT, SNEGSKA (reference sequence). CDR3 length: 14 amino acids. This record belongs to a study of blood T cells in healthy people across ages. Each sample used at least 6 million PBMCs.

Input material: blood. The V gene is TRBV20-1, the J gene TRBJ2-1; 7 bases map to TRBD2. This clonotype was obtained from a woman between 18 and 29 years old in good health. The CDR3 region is CSAAYGGAGDEQFF. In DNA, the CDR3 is TGCAGTGCTGCCTACGGCGGTGCGGGGGATGAGCAGTTCTTC.